This TCR beta chain was sequenced in a study of blood T cells in healthy people across ages. Alongside a J-beta primer mix, a sample-barcoded 5' primer served in a second PCR lasting about 7 to 12 cycles. Per-sample output comprised a minimum of 2.5 million paired-end reads containing CDR3. Each CDR3 protein gets one entry after TCRdb re-called the 5' RACE reads with MiXCR. The sample lists under 2,000,000 distinct CDR3 sequences; about 50% were seen once. This clonotype was detected only a few times. Its target is not known. General observations from the study: Long-lived donors had more naive CD4+ cells and higher diversity than aged donors. The study could not conclusively compare naive and antigen-experienced cells, given its unsorted PBMCs. Estimates of diversity drawn from one million T cells were considered underestimates.

This clonotype originated in a woman aged 40 to 50 in good health. Sequencing was carried out using blood.

The CDR3 reads CATSRVQGTYEQYF. The CDR3, as DNA: TGTGCCACCAGCAGAGTACAGGGAACCTACGAGCAGTACTTC. This sequence joins TRBV15 and TRBJ2-5; TRBD1 is a possible D gene (6 bases). The assigned J gene may be wrong: the sequence end matches TRBJ2-7 better. CDR3 length: 14 amino acids. Per the germline V gene, CDR1 is LNHNV and CDR2 is YYDKDF (reference sequence).